Here is one TCR beta chain with its context. The sample belongs to a study of OX40 agonist ivuxolimab in advanced cancers. Looking at the study overall: A partial response was reached by three patients: one with hepatocellular carcinoma and two with cutaneous melanoma.

Assay: immunoSEQ multiplex PCR; the TCRdb copy retains only in-frame clones and omits some. The sample lists roughly 50,000 clones; 85% to 90% were seen once. Germline V CDR1 and CDR2: KGHSH, LQKENI. The CDR3 spans 17 residues. Unmatched junction bases numbered 14, after V lost 3 bases and J lost 5 bases. The starting material was CD4+ or CD8+ T cells sorted from blood, obtained in a trial of the OX40 agonist ivuxolimab. The chain carries TRBV18 and TRBJ1-1; 8 nucleotides match TRBD1. This receptor was identified in an adult with an advanced solid tumor such as melanoma, head and neck, liver or kidney cancer. CDR3 sequence: CASSPFLQGGRDTEAFF. Written as DNA, the CDR3 is TGTGCCAGCTCACCCTTTTTACAGGGGGGAAGGGATACTGAAGCTTTCTTT.